The text below deals with one TCR beta chain. What it binds is not known. This specimen comes from a study of vaccination and CD4 T cells after COVID-19. Treatment here: roughly ten-day PBMC culture with coronavirus spike peptide pools or control peptides (ViraFEST assay). The CDR3 runs 13 residues. Trimming left V 3 bases short and J 3 bases short, with 8 bases between. The Oncomine TCR Beta short-read assay was what sequenced the DNA obtained from cultured CD4+ T cells. In TCRdb, the PCR reads were re-called with MiXCR into one record per CDR3 protein. The sample has thousands of distinct CDR3 sequences, about 40% seen once; the top ten hold roughly 60%.

This TCR was sampled from a human donor who had recovered from COVID-19. The chain uses TRBV12-3 or TRBV12-4 and TRBJ1-2; D is unresolved. Specimen: CD4+ T cells from blood, cultured in vitro. The DNA of the CDR3 is TGTGCCAGCAGTTTTTCGGCTTACTATGGCTACACCTTC. It yields the protein CASSFSAYYGYTF.